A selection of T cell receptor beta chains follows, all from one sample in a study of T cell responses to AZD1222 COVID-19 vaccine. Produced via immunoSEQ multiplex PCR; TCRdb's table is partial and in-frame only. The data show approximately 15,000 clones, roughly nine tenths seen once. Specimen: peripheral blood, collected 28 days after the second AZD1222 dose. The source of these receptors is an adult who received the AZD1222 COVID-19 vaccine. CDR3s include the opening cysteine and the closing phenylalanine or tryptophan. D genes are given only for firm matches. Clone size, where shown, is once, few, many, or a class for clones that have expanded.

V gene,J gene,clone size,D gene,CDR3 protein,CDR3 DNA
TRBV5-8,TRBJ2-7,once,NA,CASISHPDGGQRGEQYF,TGTGCCAGCATCTCCCACCCGGACGGGGGCCAACGGGGAGAGCAGTACTTC
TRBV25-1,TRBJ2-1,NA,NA,CASSDPSQSNEQFF,TGTGCCAGCAGTGACCCATCGCAGAGCAATGAGCAGTTCTTC
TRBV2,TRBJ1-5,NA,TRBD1,CASTGQSSQPQHF,TGTGCCAGCACGGGACAGAGCTCTCAGCCCCAGCATTTT
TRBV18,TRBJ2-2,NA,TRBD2,CASSPRGAGGPNTGELFF,TGTGCCAGCTCACCACGCGGAGCGGGGGGCCCGAACACCGGGGAGCTGTTTTTT
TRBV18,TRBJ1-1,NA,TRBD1,CASSPLLGQGNTEAFF,TGTGCCAGCTCACCTCTCCTAGGACAGGGGAACACTGAAGCTTTCTTT
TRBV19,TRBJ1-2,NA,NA,CASSPRPGRSYGYTF,TGTGCCAGTAGTCCGCGCCCGGGACGGAGCTATGGCTACACCTTC
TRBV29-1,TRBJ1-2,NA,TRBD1,CSGGDRAAGTF,TGCAGCGGGGGGGACAGGGCCGCGGGCACCTTC
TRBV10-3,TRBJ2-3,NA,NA,CAISESLGSDTQYF,TGTGCCATCAGTGAGTCATTGGGGTCCGATACGCAGTATTTT
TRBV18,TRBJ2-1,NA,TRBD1,CASSPPIPGQGAGEQFF,TGTGCCAGCTCACCTCCGATACCGGGACAGGGGGCGGGTGAGCAGTTCTTC
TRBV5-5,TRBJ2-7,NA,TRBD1,CASSLQGARDEQYF,TGTGCCAGCAGCTTGCAGGGGGCGCGGGACGAGCAGTACTTC
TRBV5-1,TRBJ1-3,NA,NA,CASTPSTGFSGNTIYF,TGCGCCAGCACTCCCTCGACAGGCTTCTCTGGAAACACCATATATTTT
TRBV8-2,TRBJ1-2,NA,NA,CGRFLRITKTYGYTF,TGTGGCAGATTCTTGAGGATAACGAAGACCTATGGCTACACCTTC
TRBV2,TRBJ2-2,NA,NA,CASKINTGELFF,TGTGCCAGCAAAATTAACACCGGGGAGCTGTTTTTT
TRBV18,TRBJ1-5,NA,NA,CASSPPNGGNQPQHF,TGTGCCAGCTCACCACCGAATGGGGGCAATCAGCCCCAGCATTTT
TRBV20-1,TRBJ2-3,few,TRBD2,CSASSTSGLVDTQYF,TGCAGTGCTAGTTCTACTAGCGGTTTAGTAGATACGCAGTATTTT
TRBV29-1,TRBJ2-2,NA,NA,CSVAPKYANTGELFF,TGCAGCGTCGCCCCGAAGTACGCGAACACCGGGGAGCTGTTTTTT
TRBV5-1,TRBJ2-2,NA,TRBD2,CASSFTSGRRTGELFF,TGCGCCAGCAGCTTTACTAGCGGGAGGCGCACCGGGGAGCTGTTTTTT
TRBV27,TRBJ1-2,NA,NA,CASTPSLGVGGYTF,TGTGCCAGCACCCCGTCCCTGGGGGTAGGAGGCTACACCTTC
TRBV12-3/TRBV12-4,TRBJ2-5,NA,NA,CASNLGGTETQYF,TGTGCCAGCAACCTAGGGGGGACAGAGACCCAGTACTTC
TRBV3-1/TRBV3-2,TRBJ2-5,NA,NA,CASRGQQETQYF,TGTGCCAGCAGAGGACAGCAAGAGACCCAGTACTTC
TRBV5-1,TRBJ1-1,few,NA,CASSLAARGSNTEAFF,TGCGCCAGCAGCTTGGCCGCGCGGGGCTCGAACACTGAAGCTTTCTTT
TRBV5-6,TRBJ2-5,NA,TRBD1,CASSWGQASKTQYF,TGTGCCAGCAGCTGGGGACAGGCCTCCAAGACCCAGTACTTC
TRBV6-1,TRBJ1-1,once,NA,CASSEMVIGWTEAFF,TGTGCCAGCAGTGAAATGGTCATCGGCTGGACTGAAGCTTTCTTT
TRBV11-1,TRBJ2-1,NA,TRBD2,CASSSPSGGALNEQFF,TGTGCCAGCAGCTCCCCTAGCGGGGGGGCGTTGAATGAGCAGTTCTTC
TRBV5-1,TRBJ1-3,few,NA,CASSLAGAVRGNTIYF,TGCGCCAGCAGCTTGGCAGGGGCGGTACGTGGAAACACCATATATTTT
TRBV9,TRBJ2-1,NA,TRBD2,CASSVAAGGDEQFF,TGTGCCAGCAGCGTAGCGGCGGGAGGGGATGAGCAGTTCTTC
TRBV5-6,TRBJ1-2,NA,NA,CASTYPPGAYGYTF,TGTGCCAGCACCTACCCCCCGGGCGCTTATGGCTACACCTTC
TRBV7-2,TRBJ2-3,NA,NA,CASSPGGGTDTQYF,TGTGCCAGCAGCCCCGGTGGGGGAACAGATACGCAGTATTTT